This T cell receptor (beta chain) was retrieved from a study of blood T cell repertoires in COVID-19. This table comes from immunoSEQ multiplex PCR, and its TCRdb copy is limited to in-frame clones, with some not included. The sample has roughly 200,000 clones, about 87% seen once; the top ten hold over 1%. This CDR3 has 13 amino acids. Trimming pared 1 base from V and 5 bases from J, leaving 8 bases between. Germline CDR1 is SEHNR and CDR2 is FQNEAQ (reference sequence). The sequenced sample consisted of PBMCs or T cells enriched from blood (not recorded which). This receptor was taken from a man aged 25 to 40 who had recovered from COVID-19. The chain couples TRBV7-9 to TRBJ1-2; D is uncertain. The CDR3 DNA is TGTGCCAGCAGCTTAGGAGCTGTTTATGGCTACACCTTC. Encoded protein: CASSLGAVYGYTF.